These 20 T cell receptor beta chains share one sample of origin, sequenced in a study of response to subunit inactivated influenza vaccine listed by TCRdb under 2018. The library was built by means of RT-PCR. The run used an Illumina HiSeq 2500. TCRdb redid the processing of the public reads, applying fastp at Q25 and MiXCR, and retained in-frame beta chains. Rows are combined by CDR3 protein, so each entry shows the most common genes and DNA. The table for this sample lists roughly 570,000 distinct CDR3 sequences; 10% to 15% of them were counted only once. Under 15% of the sample goes to the ten largest clones. The intended sense of this specimen's time point label: 45 days after influenza vaccine administration. Sequences were derived from PBMCs from blood, sampled 45 days after vaccination. These receptors came from a man aged 45 to 65 who received an inactivated influenza vaccine. Donor details come from another sample of the same person, matched by shared clones.

Remarks on this clonotype: At one end the junction does not follow the germline gene, possibly because of a read error. The rearrangement uses TRBV13 and TRBJ1-1; D possibly corresponds to TRBD1 (5 bases). The CDR3 extends over 15 amino acids. CDR1 and CDR2 from the germline V gene are PRHDT and FYEKMQ (reference sequence). The CDR3 bases are TGTGCCAGCAGCCTAGGGGCGGTGATGAACACTGAAGCTTTCTTT. Translating gives CASSLGAVMNTEAFF.

This chain joins TRBV6-2 or TRBV6-3 and TRBJ1-5; the D gene is possibly TRBD1 (6 bases). CDR1 and CDR2 from the germline V gene are MNHEY and SVGEGT. This CDR3 has 17 residues. Trimming pared 4 bases from V and 0 bases from J, leaving 16 bases between. Here the CDR3 reads CASSLVSHRASNQPQHF. The CDR3 nucleotides are TGTGCCAGCAGTTTAGTCTCCCACAGGGCTAGCAATCAGCCCCAGCATTTT.

This CDR3 reads CSVGQGARTEAFF. DNA for the CDR3: TGCAGCGTTGGGCAGGGGGCGCGGACTGAAGCTTTCTTT. V usage is TRBV29-1 and J usage is TRBJ1-1; 8 nucleotides agree with TRBD1. This CDR3 comprises 13 residues. From germline, CDR1 is SQVTM and CDR2 ANQGSEA. Unmatched junction bases numbered 6, after V lost 4 bases and J lost 5 bases.

This clonotype was recorded at least ten times. V and J are TRBV5-1 and TRBJ2-1; D may be TRBD1 (6 bases). Per the germline V gene, CDR1 is SGHRS and CDR2 is YFSETQ. This CDR3 spans 15 amino acids. V lost 2 bases, J lost 3 bases, and 12 bases lay in between. CDR3 region: CASSLLEGGYNEQFF. The CDR3 coding sequence is TGCGCCAGCAGCTTATTAGAAGGGGGCTACAATGAGCAGTTCTTC.

In this sample, this clonotype turned up a few times. The V and J genes are TRBV7-9 and TRBJ2-2; no clear D gene. The CDR3 spans 14 residues. The V gene's germline CDR1 is SEHNR and CDR2 FQNEAQ (reference sequence). The V gene lost 0 bases and the J gene lost 4 bases, with 6 bases spanning the gap. CDR3 region: CASSLAASTGELFF. The CDR3 nucleotides are TGTGCCAGCAGCTTAGCGGCGTCCACCGGGGAGCTGTTTTTT.

The CDR3 loop is CASSPLATASNYGYTF. CDR3 nucleotides: TGTGCCAGCAGCCCGCTCGCAACGGCCTCTAACTATGGCTACACCTTC. The rearrangement uses TRBV3-1 and TRBJ1-2; D gene uncertain. In germline, CDR1 is LGHDT, CDR2 YNNKEL (reference sequence). This CDR3 contains 16 residues. V lost 4 bases and J lost 0, with 15 bases in between.

This clonotype was observed a few times. V and J are TRBV6-2 or TRBV6-3 and TRBJ2-1; TRBD2 matches at 12 bases. Germline V gene lookup returns CDR1 MNHEY and CDR2 SVGEGT. The CDR3 is made up of 18 amino acids. V trimming: 6 bases; J trimming: 0 bases; junction bases outside the gene matches: 9. The CDR3, as DNA: TGTGCCAGCAGAGGGACTAGCGGGCGTACCGGCTCCTACAATGAGCAGTTCTTC. It codes for CASRGTSGRTGSYNEQFF.

This clonotype appeared a few times. The rearrangement links TRBV12-3 or TRBV12-4 to TRBJ2-3; perhaps TRBD1 as D (5 bases). The CDR3 runs to 15 residues. V was pared by 6 bases and J by 1 base, with 14 bases between. CDR3 nucleotide sequence: TGTGCCAGCAGAGAGATTCTAGGGGGCACAGATACGCAGTATTTT. The encoded protein is CASREILGGTDTQYF.

Ten or more counts support this clonotype. The V and J genes are TRBV5-1 and TRBJ2-1; TRBD1 agrees at 7 bases. Per the germline V gene, CDR1 is SGHRS and CDR2 is YFSETQ. J gave up 4 bases and V 1 base, and 8 bases lay outside the gene matches. The CDR3 runs 16 residues. The CDR3 DNA sequence: TGCGCCAGCAGCTTGTCATTAGGGGGCACATACAATGAGCAGTTCTTC. Its protein is CASSLSLGGTYNEQFF.

Many counts were recorded for this clonotype. J is TRBJ2-2 and V is TRBV24-1; perhaps TRBD2 as D (6 bases). Germline CDR1 is KGHDR and CDR2 is SFDVKD. Trimming stripped 3 bases from V and 4 bases from J, with 11 bases between. This CDR3 spans 15 amino acids. The CDR3 spells CATSDVGGITGELFF. In DNA, the CDR3 is TGTGCCACCAGTGATGTTGGGGGGATCACCGGGGAGCTGTTTTTT.

The chain links TRBV20-1 to TRBJ2-7, with TRBD2 matching over 10 bases. This CDR3 has 15 amino acids. Germline CDR1 reads DFQATT; CDR2 reads SNEGSKA (reference sequence). Trimming cost V 0 bases and J 5 bases; bases outside gene matches: 7. The CDR3 bases are TGCAGTGCTAGAGACGCACTAGCGGGAACCAACGAGCAGTACTTC. Its protein product is CSARDALAGTNEQYF.

The genes are TRBV5-1 and TRBJ1-3; D remains ambiguous. The germline V gene has CDR1 SGHRS and CDR2 YFSETQ. With 4 bases removed from V and 1 base from J, the gap between germline ends came to 9 bases. There are 14 residues in the CDR3. The CDR3 here is CASSPEGSGNTIYF. The CDR3 DNA reads as TGCGCCAGCAGCCCAGAAGGGTCTGGAAACACCATATATTTT.

This clonotype has ten or more counts. The chain employs TRBV20-1 and TRBJ1-6, with D possibly TRBD1 on 5 matching bases. This CDR3 comprises 14 residues. Germline V gene sequence: CDR1 DFQATT, CDR2 SNEGSKA (reference sequence). Trimming stripped 0 bases from V and 7 bases from J, with 10 bases between. In nucleotides, the CDR3 is TGCAGTGCTAGAGATGCAGGGTACAATTCACCCCTCCACTTT. Translation: CSARDAGYNSPLHF.

The V gene is TRBV19, the J gene TRBJ2-2; 15 bases line up with TRBD2. CDR3 length: 18 residues. CDR1 is LNHDA and CDR2 is SQIVND in the germline V gene (reference sequence). V dropped 6 bases and J dropped 3; count of bases not matched to a gene: 8. CDR3 residues: CASSPGLAGGPDTGELFF. In DNA, the CDR3 is TGTGCCAGTAGCCCCGGACTAGCGGGGGGGCCGGACACCGGGGAGCTGTTTTTT.

Remarks on this clonotype: Relative to the germline gene, one junction end is altered; a read error may explain this. The chain combines TRBV25-1 with TRBJ2-1, with D perhaps matching TRBD1 (6 bases). The CDR3 length is 14 residues. Per the germline V gene, CDR1 is MGHDK and CDR2 is SYGVNS. The CDR3 is CASKGVGAYNEQFF. Here the CDR3 DNA reads TGTGCTAGCAAGGGGGTTGGGGCCTACAATGAGCAGTTCTTC. The entire variable domain, with the rest obtained from reference TRBV25-1 and TRBJ2-1, is as follows: EADIYQTPRYLVIGTGKKITLECSQTMGHDKMYWYQQDPGMELHLIHYSYGVNSTEKGDLSSESTVSRIRTEHFPLTLESARPSHTSQYLCASKGVGAYNEQFFGPGTRLTVL.

This clonotype was found a few times. The V and J genes are TRBV12-3 or TRBV12-4 and TRBJ2-5; possible D gene TRBD2, 5 bases. V lost 2 bases and J lost 4, with 14 bases in between. This CDR3 spans 15 amino acids. The CDR3 DNA follows: TGTGCCAGCAGTTTATCGTGGCGAGGAGGAGAGACCCAGTACTTC. Translation gives CASSLSWRGGETQYF.

The V call is TRBV29-1, the J call TRBJ1-2, with 8 bases matching TRBD1. V trimming: 2 bases; J trimming: 5 bases; junction bases outside the gene matches: 13. The CDR3 is 16 residues long. Germline V lookup: CDR1 SQVTM, CDR2 ANQGSEA. CDR3 nucleotides: TGCAGCGTTGAACCCGGACAGGGAAACAAGAATTATGGCTACACCTTC. Translated: CSVEPGQGNKNYGYTF. Variable domain in full (rest from reference TRBV29-1 and TRBJ1-2): SAVISQKPSRDICQRGTSLTIQCQVDSQVTMMFWYRQQPGQSLTLIATANQGSEATYESGFVIDKFPISRPNLTFSTLTVSNMSPEDSSIYLCSVEPGQGNKNYGYTFGSGTRLTVV.

The V and J genes are TRBV24-1 and TRBJ2-2, with no clear D. The CDR3 totals 13 residues. Germline values: CDR1 KGHDR, CDR2 SFDVKD. V was shortened by 3 bases and J by 5 bases, with 6 bases between the two germline ends. DNA of the CDR3: TGTGCCACCAGTGATGGTTTGACCGGGGAGCTGTTTTTT. This gives the protein CATSDGLTGELFF.

This clonotype came up a few times. The rearrangement links TRBV27 to TRBJ2-5; the D gene could be TRBD1 or TRBD2 (5 bases each). The CDR3 loop spans 16 amino acids. Trimming took off 5 bases at V and 1 base at J, with 17 bases between the two ends. Per the germline V gene, CDR1 is MNHEY and CDR2 is SMNVEV (reference sequence). The CDR3 loop reads CASSQLGPSVQETQYF. The CDR3, as DNA: TGTGCCAGCAGTCAACTGGGACCGAGCGTCCAAGAGACCCAGTACTTC.

There are many counts of this clonotype. The genes are TRBV3-1 and TRBJ2-4; D is unclear. Germline V gene data show CDR1 as LGHDT and CDR2 as YNNKEL (reference sequence). The V and J ends lost 4 bases and 0 bases respectively, with 19 bases between them. The CDR3 contains 18 residues. The CDR3 nucleotides read TGTGCCAGCAGCCCTCGACCGACAAGCCCCATAGCCAAAAACATTCAGTACTTC. Its protein is CASSPRPTSPIAKNIQYF.